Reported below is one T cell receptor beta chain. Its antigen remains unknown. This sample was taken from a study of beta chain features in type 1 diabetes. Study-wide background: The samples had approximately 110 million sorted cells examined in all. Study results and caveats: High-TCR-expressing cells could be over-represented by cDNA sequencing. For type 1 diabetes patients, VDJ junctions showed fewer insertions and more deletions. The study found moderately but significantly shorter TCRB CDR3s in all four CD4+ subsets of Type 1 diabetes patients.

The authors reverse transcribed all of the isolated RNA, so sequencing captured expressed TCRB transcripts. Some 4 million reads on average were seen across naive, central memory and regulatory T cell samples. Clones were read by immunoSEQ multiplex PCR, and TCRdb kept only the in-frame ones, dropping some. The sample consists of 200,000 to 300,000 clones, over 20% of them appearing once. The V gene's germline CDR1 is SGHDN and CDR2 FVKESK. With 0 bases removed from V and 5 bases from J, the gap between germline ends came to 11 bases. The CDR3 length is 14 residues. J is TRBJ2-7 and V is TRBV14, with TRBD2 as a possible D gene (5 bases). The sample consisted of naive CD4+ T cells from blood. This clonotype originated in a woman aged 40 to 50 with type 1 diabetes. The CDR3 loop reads CASSQEGGLHEQYF. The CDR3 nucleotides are TGTGCCAGCAGCCAAGAAGGAGGACTCCACGAGCAGTACTTC.